The 3 T cell receptor beta chains presented below share a single source sample, sequenced in a study of glioma-infiltrating T cells. Using RNA template, CDR3s of TCR alpha and beta were amplified with iRepertoire arm-PCR. TCRdb reprocessed the multiplex PCR reads via MiXCR and lists one record per CDR3 protein. The sample lists around 130,000 distinct CDR3 sequences, around a quarter occurring once. The specimen was glioma tissue, nonneoplastic brain tissue, or PBMCs (not recorded which). These receptors were obtained from a human donor with low-grade glioma or glioblastoma, undergoing nonglioma brain surgery, or in good health (not recorded which).

This clonotype was detected a few times. The genes are TRBV7-9 and TRBJ2-3; the D call may be TRBD1 or TRBD2 (6 bases each). Germline V gene sequence: CDR1 SEHNR, CDR2 FQNEAQ (reference sequence). This CDR3 region has 16 residues. V was clipped by 0 bases and J by 0 bases, with 10 bases between them. In DNA, the CDR3 is TGTGCCAGCAGCTTAGCAGGGGGGCCTAGCACAGATACGCAGTATTTT. As protein: CASSLAGGPSTDTQYF.

This clonotype has at least ten counts. This chain connects TRBV7-2 to TRBJ1-5; no clear D gene. Germline assignment: CDR1 SGHTA and CDR2 FQGNSA. V lost 4 bases to trimming and J lost 9 bases, with 10 bases between them. There are 12 residues in the CDR3. This CDR3 is CASSSDHSPQHF. CDR3 nucleotides: TGTGCCAGCAGCTCGGACCACTCGCCCCAGCATTTT.

This clonotype appeared a few times. The gene calls are TRBV20-1 and TRBJ2-5, with 9 bases lining up with TRBD2. J was trimmed by 3 bases and V by 6 bases; bases with no gene match: 11. Germline CDR1 DFQATT, CDR2 SNEGSKA (reference sequence). This CDR3 comprises 15 residues. CDR3 region: CSAPQGLAGKETQYF. DNA for the CDR3: TGCAGTGCCCCACAGGGGCTAGCGGGGAAAGAGACCCAGTACTTC.